This passage covers 31 T cell receptor beta chains from one sample sequenced in a study of blood T cell repertoires in COVID-19. Using immunoSEQ multiplex PCR, the repertoire was profiled, and TCRdb retains in-frame clones only, with some absent. The data contain some 240,000 clones, 80% of them singletons. Sequenced sample: peripheral blood. These receptors came from a woman aged 70-85 years with acute or convalescent COVID-19.

The chain recombines TRBV6-2 or TRBV6-3 with TRBJ2-7; D might be TRBD2 (6 bases). V gave up 5 bases and J gave up 2 bases, with 13 bases separating them. CDR3 length: 14 residues. Germline lookup yields CDR1 MNHEY and CDR2 SVGEGT. The CDR3 loop is CASSRVPGAYEQYF. The CDR3 nucleotides are TGTGCCAGCAGTCGGGTCCCGGGGGCCTACGAGCAGTACTTC.

The rearrangement links TRBV2 to TRBJ2-1; TRBD2 matches 11 bases. Germline V gene lookup returns CDR1 SNHLY and CDR2 FYNNEI. The J segment lost 5 bases and the V segment lost 6 bases, leaving 9 bases of the junction unmatched. This CDR3 comprises 16 residues. The DNA of the CDR3 is TGTGCCAGCAGAAGAACGACTAGCGGGGAACACAATGAGCAGTTCTTC. Encoded protein: CASRRTTSGEHNEQFF.

This clone appeared a single time. The chain is built from TRBV7-9 and TRBJ2-2; perhaps TRBD1 as D (6 bases). The CDR3 has 14 residues. The germline CDR1 and CDR2 sequences are SEHNR and FQNEAQ (reference sequence). The V end was cut by 7 bases, the J end by 0 bases, with 9 bases between. CDR3 protein: CASKDRPNTGELFF. For the CDR3, the DNA is TGTGCCAGCAAAGACAGGCCGAACACCGGGGAGCTGTTTTTT.

The gene calls are TRBV9 and TRBJ2-1; 8 bases agree with TRBD1. The germline gives CDR1 SGDLS, CDR2 YYNGEE. V was pared by 4 bases and J by 10 bases, with 10 bases of the junction left unmatched. The CDR3 extends over 14 amino acids. The CDR3 is CASSPPTGVGEQFF. CDR3 in DNA: TGTGCCAGCAGCCCGCCGACAGGGGTGGGCGAGCAGTTCTTC.

This sequence joins TRBV15 and TRBJ2-5, with D possibly matching TRBD1 (6 bases). This CDR3 region has 14 residues. The V end was cut by 3 bases, the J end by 5 bases, with 13 bases between. Looked up from germline, CDR1 is LNHNV and CDR2 is YYDKDF (reference sequence). The DNA for the CDR3 is TGTGCCACCAGCAGTAACAGGGTCGTGGAGACCCAGTACTTC. This translates into CATSSNRVVETQYF.

This clone was picked up one time. This chain connects TRBV5-4 to TRBJ1-3; D gene uncertain. V gave up 1 base and J gave up 8 bases, with 7 bases separating them. The CDR3 sequence is 12 residues long. Germline CDR1 reads SGHNT; CDR2 reads YYREEE (reference sequence). The CDR3, as DNA: TGTGCCAGCAGCTTGAACTCTGACACCATATATTTT. Protein product: CASSLNSDTIYF.

This chain connects TRBV12-3 or TRBV12-4 to TRBJ2-1, with a weak D call TRBD1 (5 bases). This CDR3 has 12 amino acids. Trimming stripped 5 bases from V and 8 bases from J, with 10 bases between. In DNA form, the CDR3 reads TGTGCCAGCAGTCTAGGGGCCCATGAGCAGTTCTTC. Translating it yields CASSLGAHEQFF.

This sequence joins TRBV18 and TRBJ1-5; D is unclear. Trimming removed 3 bases from V and 4 bases from J, with 7 bases in between. The CDR3 covers 13 residues. Germline CDR1 is KGHSH and CDR2 is LQKENI. The DNA for the CDR3 is TGTGCCAGCTCACCTGGGGAGAATCAGCCCCAGCATTTT. This translates into CASSPGENQPQHF. Using reference TRBV18 and TRBJ1-5 for the parts outside the CDR3, the full variable domain is NAGVMQNPRHLVRRRGQEARLRCSPMKGHSHVYWYRQLPEEGLKFMVYLQKENIIDESGMPKERFSAEFPKEGPSILRIQQVVRGDSAAYFCASSPGENQPQHFGDGTRLSIL.

This chain connects TRBV29-1 to TRBJ1-1, with no clear D. With 8 bases removed from V and 4 bases from J, the gap between germline ends came to 8 bases. Germline assignment: CDR1 SQVTM and CDR2 ANQGSEA. This CDR3 comprises 10 residues. CDR3 sequence reads: CSLYITEAFF. The CDR3 DNA sequence: TGCAGCTTATATATCACTGAAGCTTTCTTT.

V gene TRBV5-8 combines with J gene TRBJ1-2; tentatively, D is TRBD1 (5 bases). Germline V CDR1 and CDR2: SGHTS, YDEGEE. The V and J ends lost 0 bases and 2 bases respectively, with 8 bases between them. The CDR3 is 14 residues long. The CDR3 sequence: CASSLGGGNYGYTF. The CDR3 DNA reads as TGTGCCAGCAGCTTGGGGGGCGGAAACTATGGCTACACCTTC. Full variable domain (remainder filled in from reference TRBV5-8 and TRBJ1-2): EAGVTQSPTHLIKTRGQQATLRCSPISGHTSVYWYQQALGLGLQFLLWYDEGEERNRGNFPPRFSGRQFPNYSSELNVNALELEDSALYLCASSLGGGNYGYTFGSGTRLTVV.

The chain has TRBV19 and TRBJ1-4; a weak D match, TRBD1 (6 bases). The CDR3 has 13 amino acids. V gave up 10 bases and J gave up 8 bases, with 17 bases separating them. Germline loops: CDR1 LNHDA, CDR2 SQIVND (reference sequence). The CDR3 sequence: CATNPQGAEKLFF. The CDR3 DNA reads as TGTGCCACCAATCCACAGGGTGCGGAAAAACTGTTTTTT.

This chain links TRBV27 with TRBJ2-1; 11 positions match TRBD2. This CDR3 spans 17 amino acids. The J segment lost 4 bases and the V segment lost 4 bases, leaving 9 bases of the junction unmatched. In germline, CDR1 is MNHEY, CDR2 SMNVEV (reference sequence). The CDR3 here is CASSSNLGTSGYNEQFF. In DNA form, the CDR3 reads TGTGCCAGCAGTTCTAACCTCGGGACTAGCGGTTACAATGAGCAGTTCTTC.

Many counts were recorded for this clone. This chain uses TRBV2 with TRBJ1-5, with a possible D match to TRBD1 (6 bases). The CDR3 has 13 amino acids. Germline V gene lookup returns CDR1 SNHLY and CDR2 FYNNEI. V lost 4 bases to trimming and J lost 4 bases, with 8 bases between them. CDR3 sequence (DNA): TGTGCCAGCAGTGGGGACATTAATCAGCCCCAGCATTTT. Translation: CASSGDINQPQHF. Together with reference TRBV2 and TRBJ1-5, the CDR3 gives the full variable domain: EPEVTQTPSHQVTQMGQEVILRCVPISNHLYFYWYRQILGQKVEFLVSFYNNEISEKSEIFDDQFSVERPDGSNFTLKIRSTKLEDSAMYFCASSGDINQPQHFGDGTRLSIL.

The chain employs TRBV5-6 and TRBJ2-3, with D perhaps TRBD1 (6 bases). The CDR3 length is 14 residues. V lost 1 base to trimming and J lost 0 bases, with 6 bases between them. In germline, CDR1 is SGHDT, CDR2 YYEEEE. The CDR3 here is CASSLRGSTDTQYF. CDR3 DNA sequence: TGTGCCAGCAGCTTGAGGGGGAGCACAGATACGCAGTATTTT.

This chain links TRBV2 with TRBJ1-1; possibly TRBD1 for D (6 bases). Trimming removed 5 bases at V and 5 bases at J, with 18 bases between. There are 15 residues in the CDR3. CDR1 and CDR2 from the germline V gene are SNHLY and FYNNEI. DNA of the CDR3: TGTGCCAGCAGTACTACCCGGACAGCCGGAACTGAAGCTTTCTTT. Amino acids: CASSTTRTAGTEAFF.

This chain connects TRBV18 to TRBJ1-4; unclear D gene. There are 13 residues in the CDR3. The V and J ends lost 6 bases and 3 bases respectively, with 8 bases between them. Germline CDR1 reads KGHSH; CDR2 reads LQKENI. The CDR3 loop reads CASSRAANEKLFF. For the CDR3, the DNA is TGTGCCAGCTCGAGGGCCGCTAATGAAAAACTGTTTTTT.

A single count supports this clone. The chain combines TRBV19 with TRBJ2-2; maybe TRBD2 (6 bases). Germline CDR1 LNHDA, CDR2 SQIVND (reference sequence). This CDR3 has 16 amino acids. V was pared by 3 bases and J by 2 bases, with 13 bases between. The CDR3 nucleotides read TGTGCCAGTAGTATGTATGGGGGACTCAACACCGGGGAGCTGTTTTTT. This gives the protein CASSMYGGLNTGELFF.

V gene TRBV10-3 combines with J gene TRBJ2-7, with TRBD1 matching 8 bases. Germline loops: CDR1 ENHRY, CDR2 SYGVKD. V shed 3 bases, J shed 3 bases, and the junction held 4 bases outside the gene matches. The CDR3 spans 14 residues. CDR3 in amino acids: CAISEGTGGYEQYV. CDR3 DNA: TGTGCCATCAGTGAAGGGACAGGAGGCTACGAGCAGTACGTC.

J is TRBJ1-1 and V is TRBV5-1; D is ambiguous. The CDR3 consists of 14 residues. Germline V gene data show CDR1 as SGHRS and CDR2 as YFSETQ. Deletions cut 7 bases from V and 6 bases from J, with 19 bases between. CDR3 coding DNA: TGCGCCAGCTCCGAGGGTTCTCCCTTATCTGAAGCTTTCTTT. This encodes CASSEGSPLSEAFF.

The chain joins TRBV11-2 to TRBJ2-2, with TRBD1 matching 8 bases. Germline-derived CDR1 and CDR2 are SGHAT and FQNNGV. V gave up 5 bases and J gave up 1 base; unmatched junction bases: 12. The CDR3 is 18 residues long. The CDR3 sequence is CASSRQGTSMVNTGELFF. In DNA form, the CDR3 reads TGTGCCAGCAGCAGACAGGGGACTTCGATGGTGAACACCGGGGAGCTGTTTTTT.

V gene TRBV3-1 (or the pseudogene TRBV3-2) combines with J gene TRBJ1-1, with 11 bases identical to TRBD1. Per the germline V gene, CDR1 is LGHDT and CDR2 is YNNKEL (reference sequence). The CDR3 is 16 amino acids. V shed 1 base, J shed 0 bases, and the junction held 1 base outside the gene matches. CDR3 DNA sequence: TGTGCCAGCAGCCAAGGGGACAGGGGGATGAACACTGAAGCTTTCTTT. It encodes CASSQGDRGMNTEAFF.

The chain employs TRBV9 and TRBJ2-1, with 7 nucleotides matching TRBD2. Germline-derived CDR1 and CDR2 are SGDLS and YYNGEE. This CDR3 is 18 amino acids long. The V segment lost 0 bases and the J segment 4 bases; nucleotides outside the gene matches: 13. The CDR3 bases are TGTGCCAGCAGCGTAGGGTACCTAGCGGCGGACACTTACAATGAGCAGTTCTTC. This sequence encodes CASSVGYLAADTYNEQFF.

This clone was detected only a few times. The CDR3 DNA follows: TGTGCCAGCAGCCCAACAGGGTACGAGCAGTACTTC. Its protein product is CASSPTGYEQYF. The V gene is TRBV11-2, the J gene TRBJ2-7; weak D call: TRBD1 (6 bases). Germline V gene sequence: CDR1 SGHAT, CDR2 FQNNGV. The CDR3 has 12 residues. The ends were cut back, 5 bases at V and 4 bases at J, with 9 bases in the middle.

This clone came up once. The chain combines TRBV14 with TRBJ2-3; D is unresolved. Trimming took off 4 bases at V and 0 bases at J, with 11 bases between the two ends. The germline V gene encodes CDR1 SGHDN and CDR2 FVKESK. This CDR3 has 15 residues. The CDR3 here is CASSPPLASTDTQYF. The CDR3, as DNA: TGTGCCAGCAGCCCTCCTTTAGCTAGCACAGATACGCAGTATTTT.

The chain is built from TRBV11-2 and TRBJ2-6; no firm D call. CDR1 and CDR2 from the germline V gene are SGHAT and FQNNGV. This CDR3 comprises 16 residues. Trimming took off 1 base at V and 4 bases at J, with 11 bases between the two ends. The CDR3 DNA reads TGTGCCAGCAGCTTAGTCGGTCATGCGGGGGCCAACGTCCTGACTTTC. Translating gives CASSLVGHAGANVLTF.

This chain joins TRBV2 and TRBJ1-1; the D is unclear. Germline assignment: CDR1 SNHLY and CDR2 FYNNEI. V was cut by 2 bases and J by 0 bases, with 7 bases left in between. CDR3 length equals 14 residues. The CDR3 spells CASSERVMNTEAFF. The CDR3, as DNA: TGTGCCAGCAGTGAACGGGTGATGAACACTGAAGCTTTCTTT.

The chain carries TRBV6-5 and TRBJ1-1; 10 bases line up with TRBD1. J lost 4 bases, V lost 6 bases, and 2 bases had no gene match. From germline, CDR1 is MNHEY and CDR2 SVGAGI. The CDR3 extends over 13 amino acids. Written as DNA, the CDR3 is TGTGCCAGCAGACGGGACAGGGGCACTGAAGCTTTCTTT. This encodes CASRRDRGTEAFF.

In its sample, this clone was seen a few times. The rearrangement joins TRBV30 to TRBJ1-6, with D possibly TRBD1 on 5 matching bases. This CDR3 region has 13 residues. The V gene lost 2 bases and the J gene lost 10 bases, with 12 bases spanning the gap. Germline loops: CDR1 GTSNPN, CDR2 SVGIG (reference sequence). CDR3 sequence reads: CAWSSSGESPLHF. CDR3 sequence (DNA): TGTGCCTGGAGTTCCTCGGGGGAGTCACCCCTCCACTTT.

A remark on this clone: A junction end diverges from the germline sequence, so it may reflect a read error. V is TRBV20-1 and J is TRBJ1-1, with 7 bases that match TRBD1. Germline assignment: CDR1 DFQATT and CDR2 SNEGSKA (reference sequence). This CDR3 spans 10 amino acids. CDR3 in amino acids: CHTGVTEAFF. The DNA for the CDR3 is TGTCATACAGGGGTCACTGAAGCTTTCTTT.

This clone turned up a few times. This sequence joins TRBV19 and TRBJ1-5; D call uncertain. This CDR3 is built from 15 residues. V shed 5 bases and J shed 6 bases, with 17 bases lying between them. Looked up from germline, CDR1 is LNHDA and CDR2 is SQIVND (reference sequence). In DNA form, the CDR3 reads TGTGCCAGTAGTGACTTTGACGGGAATACTCAGCCCCAGCATTTT. Protein: CASSDFDGNTQPQHF.

V and J are TRBV29-1 and TRBJ2-3; TRBD2 might be the D (6 bases). Germline V gene lookup returns CDR1 SQVTM and CDR2 ANQGSEA. The CDR3 is made up of 14 amino acids. The germline V and J ends were trimmed by 6 bases and 2 bases, with 15 bases remaining between them. CDR3 in DNA: TGCAGCGTCTCCGTAGCGGAGATCACAGATACGCAGTATTTT. Translated: CSVSVAEITDTQYF.